The clone carrying this TCR beta chain occurred many times. As yet, its antigen is unknown. These data come from a study of identical twins. Study-wide results and limits: Rather than following the same donors, the conclusions depended on cross-sectional statistical analysis.

The CDR3 loop spans 15 amino acids. J gave up 1 base and V 6 bases, and 5 bases lay outside the gene matches. TCRdb reanalysed the 5' RACE reads using MiXCR and keeps one entry per CDR3 protein. There are just over 500,000 distinct CDR3 sequences in the sample; approximately 22% occur only once, and around 0.9% lies in the top ten. These records were also assigned to another study, of T cells expressing NK-cell markers.

The specimen was CD4+ T cells sorted from blood. The sequence was obtained from a woman aged 18-29 years in good health. This chain joins TRBV12-3 or TRBV12-4 and TRBJ2-1, with 8 bases aligning to TRBD1. This CDR3 reads CASRPRDRSYNEQFF. In DNA form, the CDR3 reads TGTGCCAGCAGGCCCCGGGACAGGTCCTACAATGAGCAGTTCTTC.